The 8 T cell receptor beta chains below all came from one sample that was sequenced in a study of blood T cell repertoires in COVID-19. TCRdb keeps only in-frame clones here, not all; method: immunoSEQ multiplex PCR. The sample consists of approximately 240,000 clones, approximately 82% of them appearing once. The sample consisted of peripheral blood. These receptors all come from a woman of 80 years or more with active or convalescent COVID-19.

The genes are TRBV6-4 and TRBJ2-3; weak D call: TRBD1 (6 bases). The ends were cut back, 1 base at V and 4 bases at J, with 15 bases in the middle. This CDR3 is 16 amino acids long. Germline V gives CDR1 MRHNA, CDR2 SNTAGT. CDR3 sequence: CASSDWGRGDPDTQYF. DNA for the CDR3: TGTGCCAGCAGTGACTGGGGCAGGGGAGACCCAGATACGCAGTATTTT.

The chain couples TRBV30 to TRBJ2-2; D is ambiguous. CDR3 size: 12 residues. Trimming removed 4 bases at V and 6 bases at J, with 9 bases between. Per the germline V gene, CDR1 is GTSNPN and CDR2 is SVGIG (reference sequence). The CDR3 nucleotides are TGTGCCTGGACAACTCGGGCCGGGGAGCTGTTTTTT. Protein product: CAWTTRAGELFF.

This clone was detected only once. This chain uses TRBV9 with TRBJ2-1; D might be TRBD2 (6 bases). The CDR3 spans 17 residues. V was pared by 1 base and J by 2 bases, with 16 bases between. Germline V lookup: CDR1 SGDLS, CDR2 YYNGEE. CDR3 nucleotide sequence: TGTGCCAGCAGCGTACAAAGGTCCAGCGGGCCCTACAATGAGCAGTTCTTC. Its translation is CASSVQRSSGPYNEQFF.

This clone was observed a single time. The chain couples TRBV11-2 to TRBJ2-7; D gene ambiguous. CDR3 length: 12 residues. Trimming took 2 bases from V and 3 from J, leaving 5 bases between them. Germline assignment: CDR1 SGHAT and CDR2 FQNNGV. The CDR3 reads CASSLNNYEQYF. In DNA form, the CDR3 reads TGTGCCAGCAGCTTAAACAACTACGAGCAGTACTTC.

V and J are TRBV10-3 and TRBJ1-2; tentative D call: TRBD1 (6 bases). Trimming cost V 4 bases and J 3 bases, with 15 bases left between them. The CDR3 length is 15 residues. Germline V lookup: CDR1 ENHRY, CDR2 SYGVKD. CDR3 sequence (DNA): TGTGCCATCAGTGCCGGGTCTGGGGGCGACTATGGCTACACCTTC. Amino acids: CAISAGSGGDYGYTF.

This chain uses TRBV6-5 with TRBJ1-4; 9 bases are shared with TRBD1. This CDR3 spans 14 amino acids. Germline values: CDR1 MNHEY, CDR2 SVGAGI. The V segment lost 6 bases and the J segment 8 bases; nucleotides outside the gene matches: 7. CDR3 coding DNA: TGTGCCAGCAGAGACAGGGGGGCTTGGGAAAAACTGTTTTTT. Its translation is CASRDRGAWEKLFF.

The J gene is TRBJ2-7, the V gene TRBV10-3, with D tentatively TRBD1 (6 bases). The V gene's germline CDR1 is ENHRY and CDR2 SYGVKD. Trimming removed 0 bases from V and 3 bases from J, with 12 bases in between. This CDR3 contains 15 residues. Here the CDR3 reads CAISESYGQLYEQYF. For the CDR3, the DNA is TGTGCCATCAGTGAGTCATATGGACAGCTCTACGAGCAGTACTTC.

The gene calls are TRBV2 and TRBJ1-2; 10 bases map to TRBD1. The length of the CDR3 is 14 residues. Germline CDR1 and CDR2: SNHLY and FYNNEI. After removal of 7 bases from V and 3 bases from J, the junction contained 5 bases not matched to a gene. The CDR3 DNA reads TGTGCCAGCACCGGGACAGGGGCACACTATGGCTACACCTTC. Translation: CASTGTGAHYGYTF.